This T cell receptor beta chain originates from a study of blood T cell repertoires in COVID-19. Whole-study context: COVID-19 samples, acute and convalescent, were from the United States, Italy and Spain. From T cells, B-cell-depleted T cells, or PBMCs came the material, which was cDNA or gDNA.

In the original workflow: Amplification of reference gene primers was used by the study to estimate nucleated cell counts. The table came from immunoSEQ multiplex PCR; TCRdb's copy has only in-frame clones and leaves some out. That table gives V, J and clone size, and the DNA gave D and trimming. The sample contains about 120,000 clones, around 89% of which appear only once. The J segment lost 0 bases and the V segment lost 6 bases, leaving 7 bases of the junction unmatched. Germline V CDR1 and CDR2: MNHEY, SVGEGT. This CDR3 spans 16 amino acids. V and J are TRBV6-2 or TRBV6-3 and TRBJ2-2; 7 nucleotides agree with TRBD1. Sample: peripheral blood. This TCR was sampled from a human donor with acute or convalescent COVID-19. The donor label of this sample is uncertain. The CDR3 bases are TGTGCCAGCAGCGACACAGGGGTATCGAACACCGGGGAGCTGTTTTTT. This translates into CASSDTGVSNTGELFF.